Detailed here is one T cell receptor (beta chain). Clones were sequenced by immunoSEQ multiplex PCR, and TCRdb holds only the in-frame ones, with some missing. The sample contains about 2.4 million clones, around nine tenths of which appear only once. These data come from a study of shared clonotypes between healthy human individuals. With 4 bases removed from V and 3 bases from J, the gap between germline ends came to 13 bases. The CDR3 extends over 15 amino acids. In germline, CDR1 is MDHEN, CDR2 SYDVKM. This sequence originates from a man younger than 30 in good health. The sample consisted of naive CD4+ T cells sorted from blood. Subset reported: CD45RA+ positively selected. J is TRBJ1-5 and V is TRBV28; TRBD1 might be the D (6 bases). The CDR3 region has the DNA TGTGCCAGCAGTTGGGACACCAGGCCCAATCAGCCCCAGCATTTT. This sequence encodes CASSWDTRPNQPQHF. The whole variable domain, filled in from reference TRBV28 and TRBJ1-5, reads DVKVTQSSRYLVKRTGEKVFLECVQDMDHENMFWYRQDPGLGLRLIYFSYDVKMKEKGDIPEGYSVSREKKERFSLILESASTNQTSMYLCASSWDTRPNQPQHFGDGTRLSIL.